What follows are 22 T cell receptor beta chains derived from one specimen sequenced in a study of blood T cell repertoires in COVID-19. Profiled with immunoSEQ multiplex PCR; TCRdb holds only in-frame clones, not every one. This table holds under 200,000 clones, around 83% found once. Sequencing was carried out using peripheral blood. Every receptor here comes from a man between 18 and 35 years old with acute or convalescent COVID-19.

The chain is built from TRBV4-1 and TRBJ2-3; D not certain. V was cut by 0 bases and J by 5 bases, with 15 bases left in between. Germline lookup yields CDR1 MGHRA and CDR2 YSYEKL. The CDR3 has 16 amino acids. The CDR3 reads CASSQDLGPAGDTQYF. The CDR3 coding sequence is TGCGCCAGCAGCCAAGATTTGGGCCCTGCTGGAGATACGCAGTATTTT.

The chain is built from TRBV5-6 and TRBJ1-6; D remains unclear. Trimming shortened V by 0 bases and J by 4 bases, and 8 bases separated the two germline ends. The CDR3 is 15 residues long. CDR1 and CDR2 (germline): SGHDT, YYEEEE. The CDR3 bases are TGTGCCAGCAGCTTGGCGCAGGTTTATAATTCACCCCTCCACTTT. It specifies CASSLAQVYNSPLHF.

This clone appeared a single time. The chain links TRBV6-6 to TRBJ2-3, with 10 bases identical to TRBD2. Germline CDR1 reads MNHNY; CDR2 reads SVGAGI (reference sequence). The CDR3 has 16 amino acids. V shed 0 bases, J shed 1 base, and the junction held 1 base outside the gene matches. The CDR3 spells CASSYSLAGGTDTQYF. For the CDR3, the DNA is TGTGCCAGCAGTTACTCGCTAGCGGGGGGCACAGATACGCAGTATTTT.

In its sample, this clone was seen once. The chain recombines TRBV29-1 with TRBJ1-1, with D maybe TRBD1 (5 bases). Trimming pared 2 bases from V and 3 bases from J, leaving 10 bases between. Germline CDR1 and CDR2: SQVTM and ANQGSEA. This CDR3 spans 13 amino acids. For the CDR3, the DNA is TGCAGCGTTGAAAGGGGATCTTACACTGAAGCTTTCTTT. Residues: CSVERGSYTEAFF. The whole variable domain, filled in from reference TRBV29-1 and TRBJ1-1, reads SAVISQKPSRDICQRGTSLTIQCQVDSQVTMMFWYRQQPGQSLTLIATANQGSEATYESGFVIDKFPISRPNLTFSTLTVSNMSPEDSSIYLCSVERGSYTEAFFGQGTRLTVV.

The CDR3 DNA is TGTGCCAGAAGCTTGGACTTGACAGGTTACCAAGAGACCCAGTACTTC. It codes for CARSLDLTGYQETQYF. The chain employs TRBV5-3 and TRBJ2-5; D might be TRBD1 (6 bases). TRBV5-3 is noted as an ORF with a role that remains uncertain. Trimming stripped 0 bases from V and 0 bases from J, with 12 bases between. The CDR3 has 16 residues.

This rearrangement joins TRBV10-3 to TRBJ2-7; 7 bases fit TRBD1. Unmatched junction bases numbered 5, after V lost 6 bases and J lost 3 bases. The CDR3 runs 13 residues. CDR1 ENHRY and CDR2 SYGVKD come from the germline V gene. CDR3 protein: CAISSDRIYEQYF. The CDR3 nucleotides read TGTGCCATCAGCTCGGACAGGATCTACGAGCAGTACTTC.

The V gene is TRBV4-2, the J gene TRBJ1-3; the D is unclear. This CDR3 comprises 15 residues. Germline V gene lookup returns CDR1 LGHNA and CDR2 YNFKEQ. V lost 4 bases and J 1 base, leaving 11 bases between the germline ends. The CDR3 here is CASSLARLSGNTIYF. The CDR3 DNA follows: TGTGCCAGCAGCCTCGCTAGGCTTTCTGGAAACACCATATATTTT.

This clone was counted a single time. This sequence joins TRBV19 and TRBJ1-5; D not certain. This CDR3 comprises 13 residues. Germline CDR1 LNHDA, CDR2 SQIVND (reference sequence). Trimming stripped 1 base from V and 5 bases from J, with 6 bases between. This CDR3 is CASSIVLDQPQHF. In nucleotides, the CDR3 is TGTGCCAGTAGTATAGTACTAGATCAGCCCCAGCATTTT.

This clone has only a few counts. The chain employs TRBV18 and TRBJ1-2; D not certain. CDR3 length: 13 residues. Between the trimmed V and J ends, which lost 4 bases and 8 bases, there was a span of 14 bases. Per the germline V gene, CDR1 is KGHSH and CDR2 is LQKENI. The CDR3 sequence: CASSQGLEGGYTF. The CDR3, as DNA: TGTGCCAGCTCACAAGGACTTGAAGGAGGCTACACCTTC.

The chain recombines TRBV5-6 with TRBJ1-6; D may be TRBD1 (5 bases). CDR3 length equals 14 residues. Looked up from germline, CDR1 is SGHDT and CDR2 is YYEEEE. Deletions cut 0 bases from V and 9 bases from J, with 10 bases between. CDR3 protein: CASSLGTKPSPLHF. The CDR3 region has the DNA TGTGCCAGCAGCTTGGGGACAAAACCTTCACCCCTCCACTTT.

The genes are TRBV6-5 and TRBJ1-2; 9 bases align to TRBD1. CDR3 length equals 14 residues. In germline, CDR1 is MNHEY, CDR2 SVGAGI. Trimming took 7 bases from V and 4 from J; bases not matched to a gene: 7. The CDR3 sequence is CASTITGGSYGYTF. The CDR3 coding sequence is TGTGCCAGCACTATAACAGGGGGCTCCTATGGCTACACCTTC.

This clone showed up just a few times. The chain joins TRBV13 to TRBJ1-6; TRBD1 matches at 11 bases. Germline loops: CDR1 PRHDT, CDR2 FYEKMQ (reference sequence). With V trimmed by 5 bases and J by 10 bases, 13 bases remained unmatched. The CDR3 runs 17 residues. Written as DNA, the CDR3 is TGTGCCAGCAGCCCCGACGGGACAGGGGGTTTAGGATCACCCCTCCACTTT. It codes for CASSPDGTGGLGSPLHF.

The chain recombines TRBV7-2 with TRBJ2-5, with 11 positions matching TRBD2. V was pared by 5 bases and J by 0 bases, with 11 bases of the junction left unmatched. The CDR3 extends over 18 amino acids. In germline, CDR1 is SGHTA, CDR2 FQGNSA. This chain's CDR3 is CASSPDRSGGADQETQYF. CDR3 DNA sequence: TGTGCCAGCAGCCCCGATCGTAGCGGGGGGGCCGACCAAGAGACCCAGTACTTC. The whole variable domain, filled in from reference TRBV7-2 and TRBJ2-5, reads GAGVSQSPSNKVTEKGKDVELRCDPISGHTALYWYRQSLGQGLEFLIYFQGNSAPDKSGLPSDRFSAERTGGSVSTLTIQRTQQEDSAVYLCASSPDRSGGADQETQYFGPGTRLLVL.

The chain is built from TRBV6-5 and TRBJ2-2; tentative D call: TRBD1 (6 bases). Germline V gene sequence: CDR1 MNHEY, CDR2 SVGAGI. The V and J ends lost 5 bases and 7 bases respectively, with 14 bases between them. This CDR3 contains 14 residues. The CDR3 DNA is TGTGCCAGCAGTCTACAGGGTCCCGGCGGGGAGCTGTTTTTT. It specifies CASSLQGPGGELFF.

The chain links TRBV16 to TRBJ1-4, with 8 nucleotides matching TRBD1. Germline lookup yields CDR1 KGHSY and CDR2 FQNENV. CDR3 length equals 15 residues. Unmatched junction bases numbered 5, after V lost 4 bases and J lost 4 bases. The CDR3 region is CASSLSTGVNEKLFF. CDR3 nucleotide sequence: TGTGCCAGCAGCCTCTCGACAGGGGTTAATGAAAAACTGTTTTTT.

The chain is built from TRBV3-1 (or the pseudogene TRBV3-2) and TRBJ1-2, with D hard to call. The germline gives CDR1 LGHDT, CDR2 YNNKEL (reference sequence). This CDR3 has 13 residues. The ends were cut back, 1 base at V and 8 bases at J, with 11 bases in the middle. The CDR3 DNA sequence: TGTGCCAGCAGCCAAGTCCTATCGCAAGGCTACACCTTC. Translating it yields CASSQVLSQGYTF.

CDR3 region: CASSPYVGDRVDGANVLTF. The CDR3 bases are TGTGCCAGCAGTCCATATGTGGGGGACAGGGTTGATGGGGCCAACGTCCTGACTTTC. This chain connects TRBV28 to TRBJ2-6; TRBD1 matches 9 bases. Germline V CDR1 and CDR2: MDHEN, SYDVKM. This CDR3 region has 19 residues. The trim removed 5 bases at V and 3 bases at J, leaving 14 bases unmatched.

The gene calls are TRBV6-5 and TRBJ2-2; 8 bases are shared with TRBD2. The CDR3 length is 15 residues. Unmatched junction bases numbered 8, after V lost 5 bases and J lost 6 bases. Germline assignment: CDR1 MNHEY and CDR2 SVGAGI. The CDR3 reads CASSTPGLGAGELFF. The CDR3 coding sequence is TGTGCCAGCAGTACGCCGGGACTAGGGGCCGGGGAGCTGTTTTTT.

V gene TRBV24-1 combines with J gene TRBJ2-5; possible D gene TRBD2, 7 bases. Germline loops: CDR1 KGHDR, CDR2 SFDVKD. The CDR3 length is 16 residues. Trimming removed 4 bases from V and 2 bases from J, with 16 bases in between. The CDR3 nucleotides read TGTGCCACCAGTGAAGGCCCGGGGGGCTGGCAAGAGACCCAGTACTTC. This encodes CATSEGPGGWQETQYF.

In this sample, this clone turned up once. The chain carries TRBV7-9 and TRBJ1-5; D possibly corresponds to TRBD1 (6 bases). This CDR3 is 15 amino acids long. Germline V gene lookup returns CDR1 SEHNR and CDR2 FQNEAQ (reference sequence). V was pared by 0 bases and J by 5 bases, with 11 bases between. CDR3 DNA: TGTGCCAGCAGCTTAGCACAGGGTGGCGATCAGCCCCAGCATTTT. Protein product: CASSLAQGGDQPQHF.

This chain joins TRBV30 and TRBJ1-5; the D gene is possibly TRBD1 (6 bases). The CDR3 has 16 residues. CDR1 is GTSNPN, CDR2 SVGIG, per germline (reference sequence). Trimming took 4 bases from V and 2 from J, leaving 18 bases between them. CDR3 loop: CAWTGGADLRNQPQHF. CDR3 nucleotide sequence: TGTGCCTGGACCGGGGGGGCAGATCTTCGCAATCAGCCCCAGCATTTT.

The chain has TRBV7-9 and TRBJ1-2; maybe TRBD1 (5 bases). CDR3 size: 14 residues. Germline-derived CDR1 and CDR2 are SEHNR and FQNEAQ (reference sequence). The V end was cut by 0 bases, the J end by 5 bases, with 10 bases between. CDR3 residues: CASSLAGAEYGYTF. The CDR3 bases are TGTGCCAGCAGCTTAGCAGGGGCCGAATATGGCTACACCTTC.